This T cell receptor beta chain derives from a study of early T cells in non-severe SARS-CoV-2 infection. Regarding the study as a whole: The matching step, a VDJdb search, favored anti-spike CD8 responses and missed private and CD4 specificities.

Individual cDNA molecules received unique molecular identifiers during library preparation. Using its own MiXCR run on the 5' RACE reads, TCRdb lists one record per CDR3 protein. Seen here are some 26,000 distinct CDR3 sequences, about 4.5% observed once, and the top ten hold around 5.6%. This clonotype was found a few times. Its specificity is not known. The junction had 3 bases not matched to a gene; V was cut back by 4 bases and J by 6 bases. Germline values: CDR1 KGHSH, CDR2 LQKENI. The CDR3 loop spans 14 amino acids. The chain uses TRBV18 and TRBJ1-6; 7 bases are shared with TRBD1. The source material was whole blood. This TCR was recovered from an adult who was a healthcare worker with PCR-confirmed SARS-CoV-2 infection or an uninfected control (not recorded which). The CDR3 spells CASSRGQSNSPLHF. CDR3 sequence (DNA): TGTGCCAGCTCACGGGGACAGTCTAATTCACCCCTCCACTTT.